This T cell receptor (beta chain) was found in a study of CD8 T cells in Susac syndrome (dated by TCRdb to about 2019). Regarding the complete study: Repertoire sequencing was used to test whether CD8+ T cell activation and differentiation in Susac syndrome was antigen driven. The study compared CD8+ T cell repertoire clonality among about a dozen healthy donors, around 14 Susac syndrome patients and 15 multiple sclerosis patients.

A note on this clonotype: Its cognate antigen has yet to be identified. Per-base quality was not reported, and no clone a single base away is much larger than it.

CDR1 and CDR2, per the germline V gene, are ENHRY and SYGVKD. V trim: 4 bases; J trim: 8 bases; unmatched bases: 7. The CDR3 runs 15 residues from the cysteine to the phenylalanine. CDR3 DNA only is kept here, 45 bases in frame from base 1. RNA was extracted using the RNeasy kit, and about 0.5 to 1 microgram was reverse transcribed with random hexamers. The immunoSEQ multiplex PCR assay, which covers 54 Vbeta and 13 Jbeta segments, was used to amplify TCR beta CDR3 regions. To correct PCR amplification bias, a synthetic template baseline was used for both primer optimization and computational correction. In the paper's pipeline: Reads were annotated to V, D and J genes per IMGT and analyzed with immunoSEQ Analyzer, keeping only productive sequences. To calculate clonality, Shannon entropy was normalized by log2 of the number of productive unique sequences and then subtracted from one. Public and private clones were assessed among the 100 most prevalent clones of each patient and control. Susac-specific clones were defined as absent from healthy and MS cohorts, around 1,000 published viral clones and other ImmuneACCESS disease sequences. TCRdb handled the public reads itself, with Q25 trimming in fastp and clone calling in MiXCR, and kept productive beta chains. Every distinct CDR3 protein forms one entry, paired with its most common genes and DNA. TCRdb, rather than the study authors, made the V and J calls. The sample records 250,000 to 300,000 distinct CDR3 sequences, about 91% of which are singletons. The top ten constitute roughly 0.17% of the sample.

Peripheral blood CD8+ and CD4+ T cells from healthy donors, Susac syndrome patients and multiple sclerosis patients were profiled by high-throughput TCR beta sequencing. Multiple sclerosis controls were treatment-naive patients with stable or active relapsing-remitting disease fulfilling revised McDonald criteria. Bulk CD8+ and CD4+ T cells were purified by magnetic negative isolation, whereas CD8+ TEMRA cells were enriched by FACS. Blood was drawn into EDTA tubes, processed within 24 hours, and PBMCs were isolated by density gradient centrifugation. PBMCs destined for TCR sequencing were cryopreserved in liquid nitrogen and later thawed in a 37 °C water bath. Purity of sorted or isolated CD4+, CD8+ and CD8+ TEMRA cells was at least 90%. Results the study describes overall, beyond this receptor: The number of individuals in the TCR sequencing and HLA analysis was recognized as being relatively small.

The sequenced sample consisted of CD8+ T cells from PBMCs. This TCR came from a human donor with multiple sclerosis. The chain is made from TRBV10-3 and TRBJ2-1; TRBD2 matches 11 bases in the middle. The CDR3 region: CAISVTSGSSDEQFF. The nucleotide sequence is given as TGTGCCATCAGTGTCACTAGCGGGAGCTCCGATGAGCAGTTCTTC.